This T cell receptor beta chain comes out of a study of CD8 T cells in ankylosing spondylitis. Study outcomes and limitations: There was reportedly significant enrichment of clones that were disease-linked in matched ankylosing spondylitis synovial fluid.

This clonotype was found many times. No antigen is known for it. 5'-RACE, quantitative and with molecular barcodes, yielded the TCR beta libraries. From the 5' RACE reads, TCRdb called clonotypes with MiXCR, one entry per CDR3 protein. The table records some 130,000 distinct CDR3 sequences, around 7.9% of them present only once. The CDR3 contains 17 residues. Trimming took 4 bases from V and 2 from J, leaving 24 bases between them. Germline V gene lookup returns CDR1 DFQATT and CDR2 SNEGSKA (reference sequence). This clonotype was sampled from a female donor with ankylosing spondylitis or in good health (not recorded which). The chain combines TRBV20-1 with TRBJ2-7; possible D gene TRBD1, 5 bases. Sequenced sample: blood, either unsorted or a sorted T cell fraction (not recorded which). CDR3 sequence (DNA): TGCAGTGCTACCGGCCCACGTTCCGGCCAGGGAACCTACGAGCAGTACTTC. Its protein product is CSATGPRSGQGTYEQYF.